The clone carrying this T cell receptor (beta chain) was seen a handful of times. The source of the sample is a study of metastatic and nonmetastatic thyroid tumors. About the study: Malignant and benign thyroid patients had repertoires compared in peripheral blood and tumor or nodule tissue.

V was shortened by 5 bases and J by 0 bases, with 14 bases between the two germline ends. In germline, CDR1 is MNHNS, CDR2 SASEGT. The CDR3 runs 17 residues. Before thyroid surgery, none of the patients had received any treatment. TCRdb reanalyzed the PCR reads via MiXCR. The sample consists of about 39,000 clones, 15% to 20% of them appearing once. Sequenced: tumor tissue. The sequence was obtained from a female donor with papillary thyroid cancer or a benign thyroid nodule (not recorded which). Some clones in this sample may be carry-over from other donors' samples. The rearrangement joins TRBV6-1 to TRBJ2-6; D remains unclear. CDR3 sequence: CASSPTHMSSGANVLTF. In nucleotides, the CDR3 is TGTGCCAGCAGTCCGACGCATATGAGCTCTGGGGCCAACGTCCTGACTTTC.